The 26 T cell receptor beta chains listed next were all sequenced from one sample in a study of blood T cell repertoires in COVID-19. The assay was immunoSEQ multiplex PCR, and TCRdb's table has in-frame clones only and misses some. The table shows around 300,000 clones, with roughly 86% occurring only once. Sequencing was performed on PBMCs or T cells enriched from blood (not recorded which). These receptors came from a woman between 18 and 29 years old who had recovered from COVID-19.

CDR3 in DNA: TGTGCCAGCAGTTACCCCCAGGACAATGAGCAGTTCTTC. Encoded protein: CASSYPQDNEQFF. The chain links TRBV6-5 to TRBJ2-1; the D is unclear. This CDR3 is built from 13 residues. The V and J ends lost 2 bases and 5 bases respectively, with 7 bases between them. CDR1 and CDR2 from the germline V gene are MNHEY and SVGAGI.

The CDR3 bases are TGTGCCTGGAGTGTACACAGGGCACGGTATACTGAAGCTTTCTTT. This gives the protein CAWSVHRARYTEAFF. The V gene is TRBV30, the J gene TRBJ1-1, with a weak D call TRBD1 (6 bases). CDR3 length: 15 residues. Trimming took 0 bases from V and 5 from J, leaving 16 bases between them. Germline V gene lookup returns CDR1 GTSNPN and CDR2 SVGIG (reference sequence).

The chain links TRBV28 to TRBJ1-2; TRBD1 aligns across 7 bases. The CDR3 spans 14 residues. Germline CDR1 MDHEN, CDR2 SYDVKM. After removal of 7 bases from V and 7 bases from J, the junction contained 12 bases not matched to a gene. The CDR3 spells CASIPTGEKGGYTF. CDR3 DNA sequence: TGTGCCAGCATACCCACAGGGGAGAAGGGTGGCTACACCTTC.

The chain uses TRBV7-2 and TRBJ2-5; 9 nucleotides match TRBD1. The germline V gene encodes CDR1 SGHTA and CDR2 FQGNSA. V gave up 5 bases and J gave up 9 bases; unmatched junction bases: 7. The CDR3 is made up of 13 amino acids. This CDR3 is CASSPGTGLAQYF. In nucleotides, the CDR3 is TGTGCCAGCAGCCCGGGGACAGGGTTGGCCCAGTACTTC.

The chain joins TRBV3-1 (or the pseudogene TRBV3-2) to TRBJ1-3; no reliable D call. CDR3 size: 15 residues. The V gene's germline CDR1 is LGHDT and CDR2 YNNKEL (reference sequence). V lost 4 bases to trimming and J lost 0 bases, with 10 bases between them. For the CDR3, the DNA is TGTGCCAGCAGCCCGGAGGGAGGCTCTGGAAACACCATATATTTT. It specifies CASSPEGGSGNTIYF.

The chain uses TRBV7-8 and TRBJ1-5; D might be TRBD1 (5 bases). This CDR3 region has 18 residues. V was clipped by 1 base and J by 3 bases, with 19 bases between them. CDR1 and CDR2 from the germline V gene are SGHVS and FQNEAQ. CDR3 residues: CASSLEVSTASFNQPQHF. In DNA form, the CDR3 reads TGTGCCAGCAGCTTAGAAGTTTCGACAGCGTCTTTCAATCAGCCCCAGCATTTT.

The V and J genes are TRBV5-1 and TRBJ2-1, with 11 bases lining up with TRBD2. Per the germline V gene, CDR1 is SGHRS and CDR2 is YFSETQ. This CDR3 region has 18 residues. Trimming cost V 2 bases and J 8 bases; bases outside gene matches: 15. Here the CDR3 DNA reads TGCGCCAGCAGCTTTACAGCATTCGGGACTAGCGGAGACCATGAGCAGTTCTTC. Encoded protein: CASSFTAFGTSGDHEQFF.

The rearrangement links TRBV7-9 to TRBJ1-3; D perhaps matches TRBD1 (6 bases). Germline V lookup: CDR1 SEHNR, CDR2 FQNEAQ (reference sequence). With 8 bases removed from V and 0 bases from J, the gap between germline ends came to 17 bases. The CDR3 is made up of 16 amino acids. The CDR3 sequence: CASSPGHPYSGNTIYF. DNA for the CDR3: TGTGCCAGCTCACCGGGACACCCCTACTCTGGAAACACCATATATTTT.

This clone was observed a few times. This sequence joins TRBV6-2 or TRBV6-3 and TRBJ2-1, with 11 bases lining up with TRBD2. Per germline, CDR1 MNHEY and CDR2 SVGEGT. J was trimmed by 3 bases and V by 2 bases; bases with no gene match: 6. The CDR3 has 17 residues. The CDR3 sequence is CASSYIGTSGYYNEQFF. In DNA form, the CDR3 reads TGTGCCAGCAGTTACATTGGGACTAGCGGTTACTACAATGAGCAGTTCTTC.

CDR3 residues: CASSLSGRDTGELFF. In DNA, the CDR3 is TGTGCCAGCAGTCTCAGCGGGAGAGACACCGGGGAGCTGTTTTTT. The V and J genes are TRBV27 and TRBJ2-2; TRBD2 agrees at 8 bases. J was trimmed by 3 bases and V by 5 bases; bases with no gene match: 5. The CDR3 has 15 amino acids. Germline lookup yields CDR1 MNHEY and CDR2 SMNVEV (reference sequence).

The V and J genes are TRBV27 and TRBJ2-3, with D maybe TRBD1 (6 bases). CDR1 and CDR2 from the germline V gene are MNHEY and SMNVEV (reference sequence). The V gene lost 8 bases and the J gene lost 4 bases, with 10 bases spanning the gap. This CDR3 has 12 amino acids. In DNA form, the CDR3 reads TGTGCCAGCTCAGGGGACCCAGATACGCAGTATTTT. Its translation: CASSGDPDTQYF.

The CDR3 DNA reads as TGTGCCAGCAGCTTAACCCACATTTCACCCCTCCACTTT. It specifies CASSLTHISPLHF. The V and J genes are TRBV7-3 and TRBJ1-6; the D is unclear. Germline V CDR1 and CDR2: SGHTA, FQGTGA. V dropped 0 bases and J dropped 9 bases, with 6 bases sitting between them. The CDR3 length is 13 residues. Drawing the rest from reference TRBV7-3 and TRBJ1-6, the complete variable domain is GAGVSQTPSNKVTEKGKYVELRCDPISGHTALYWYRQSLGQGPEFLIYFQGTGAADDSGLPNDRFFAVRPEGSVSTLKIQRTERGDSAVYLCASSLTHISPLHFGNGTRLTVT.

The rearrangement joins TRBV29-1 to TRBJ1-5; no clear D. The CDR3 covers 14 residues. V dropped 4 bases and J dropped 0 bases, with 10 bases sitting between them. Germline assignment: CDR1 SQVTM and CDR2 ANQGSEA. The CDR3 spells CSVAFGVSNQPQHF. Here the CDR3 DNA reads TGCAGCGTTGCCTTCGGGGTTAGCAATCAGCCCCAGCATTTT.

The CDR3 loop is CASSLGLAEAVDTQYF. CDR3 nucleotide sequence: TGTGCCAGCAGCCTAGGACTAGCGGAAGCCGTGGATACGCAGTATTTT. The chain combines TRBV7-8 with TRBJ2-3; TRBD2 aligns across 10 bases. The CDR3 is 16 residues long. Losses at the gene ends were 5 bases for V and 6 bases for J; bases not matched to a gene: 11. Per germline, CDR1 SGHVS and CDR2 FQNEAQ. Full variable domain (outside the CDR3, taken from reference TRBV7-8 and TRBJ2-3): GAGVSQSPRYKVAKRGQDVALRCDPISGHVSLFWYQQALGQGPEFLTYFQNEAQLDKSGLPSDRFFAERPEGSVSTLKIQRTQQEDSAVYLCASSLGLAEAVDTQYFGPGTRLTVL.

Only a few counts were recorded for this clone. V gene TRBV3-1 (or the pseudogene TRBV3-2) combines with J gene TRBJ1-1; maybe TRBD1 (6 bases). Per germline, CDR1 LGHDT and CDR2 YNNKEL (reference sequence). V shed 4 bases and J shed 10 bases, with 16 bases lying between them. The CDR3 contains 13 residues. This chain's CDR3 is CASSLQGRDAAFF. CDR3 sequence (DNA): TGTGCCAGCAGCCTTCAGGGGAGGGATGCAGCTTTCTTT.

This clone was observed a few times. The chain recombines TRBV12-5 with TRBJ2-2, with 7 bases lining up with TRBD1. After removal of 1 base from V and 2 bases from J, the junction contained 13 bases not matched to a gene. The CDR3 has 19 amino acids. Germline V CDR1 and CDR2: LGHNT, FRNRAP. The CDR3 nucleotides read TGTGCTAGTGGTTTGGCCCTCAGGGGGTTGAGGCTCAACACCGGGGAGCTGTTTTTT. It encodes CASGLALRGLRLNTGELFF.

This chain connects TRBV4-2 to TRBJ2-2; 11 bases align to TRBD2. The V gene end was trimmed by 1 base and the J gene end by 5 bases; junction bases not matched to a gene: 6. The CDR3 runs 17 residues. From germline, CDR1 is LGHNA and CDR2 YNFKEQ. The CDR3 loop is CASSQGIAGGPTGELFF. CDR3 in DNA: TGTGCCAGCAGCCAAGGGATAGCGGGAGGGCCTACCGGGGAGCTGTTTTTT.

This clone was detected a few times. In DNA form, the CDR3 reads TGTGCCACCAGTTCTGATTGGTGGAGCTCCTACAATGAGCAGTTCTTC. Residues: CATSSDWWSSYNEQFF. The chain carries TRBV15 and TRBJ2-1; D call uncertain. Per germline, CDR1 LNHNV and CDR2 YYDKDF (reference sequence). The CDR3 has 16 amino acids. V lost 6 bases and J lost 0, with 15 bases in between.

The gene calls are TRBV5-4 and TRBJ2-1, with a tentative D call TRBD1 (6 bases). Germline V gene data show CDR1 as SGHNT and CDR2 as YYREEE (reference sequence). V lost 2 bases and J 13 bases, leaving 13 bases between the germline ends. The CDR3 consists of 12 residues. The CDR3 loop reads CASSLPGTLQFF. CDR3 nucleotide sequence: TGTGCCAGCAGCTTACCCGGGACACTACAGTTCTTC.

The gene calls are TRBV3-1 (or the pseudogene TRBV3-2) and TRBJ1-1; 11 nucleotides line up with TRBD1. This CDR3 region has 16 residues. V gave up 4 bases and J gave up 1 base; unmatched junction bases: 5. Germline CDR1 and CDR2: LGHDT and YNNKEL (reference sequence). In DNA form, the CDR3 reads TGTGCCAGCAGCCGGGACAGGGGGGGGAAGAACACTGAAGCTTTCTTT. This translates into CASSRDRGGKNTEAFF.

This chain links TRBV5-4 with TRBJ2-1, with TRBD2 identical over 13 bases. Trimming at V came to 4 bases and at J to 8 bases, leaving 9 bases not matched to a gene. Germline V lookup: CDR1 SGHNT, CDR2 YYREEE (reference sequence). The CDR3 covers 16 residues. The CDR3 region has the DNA TGTGCCAGCAGCCCTACTAGCGGGAGGGCCGTCGATGAGCAGTTCTTC. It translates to CASSPTSGRAVDEQFF.

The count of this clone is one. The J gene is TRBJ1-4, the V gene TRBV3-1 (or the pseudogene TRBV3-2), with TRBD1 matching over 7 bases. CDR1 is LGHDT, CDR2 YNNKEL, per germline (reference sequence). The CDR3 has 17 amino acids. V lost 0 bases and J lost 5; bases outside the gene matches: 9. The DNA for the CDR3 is TGTGCCAGCAGCCAAGAGGAAACCGGGACAGTGAATGAAAAACTGTTTTTT. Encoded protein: CASSQEETGTVNEKLFF.

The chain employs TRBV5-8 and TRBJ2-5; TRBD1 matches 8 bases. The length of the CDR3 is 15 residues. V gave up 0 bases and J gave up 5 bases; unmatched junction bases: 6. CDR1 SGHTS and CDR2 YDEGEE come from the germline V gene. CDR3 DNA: TGTGCCAGCAGCTTGGGGCAGGGGGCGACGGAGACCCAGTACTTC. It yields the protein CASSLGQGATETQYF.

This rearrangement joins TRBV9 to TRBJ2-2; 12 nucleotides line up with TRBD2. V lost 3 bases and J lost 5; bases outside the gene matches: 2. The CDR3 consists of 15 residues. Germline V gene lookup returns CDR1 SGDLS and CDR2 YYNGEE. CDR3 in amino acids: CASSGLAGETGELFF. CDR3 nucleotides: TGTGCCAGCAGCGGACTAGCGGGAGAGACCGGGGAGCTGTTTTTT.

The CDR3, as DNA: TGTGCCAGCTCACCTAACAGGGGCCAAGGAACTAATGAAAAACTGTTTTTT. Translated: CASSPNRGQGTNEKLFF. The genes are TRBV18 and TRBJ1-4; 7 bases align to TRBD1. Germline trimming cut 3 bases from V and 1 base from J; bases unmatched to any gene: 8. The CDR3 spans 17 residues. Germline-derived CDR1 and CDR2 are KGHSH and LQKENI.

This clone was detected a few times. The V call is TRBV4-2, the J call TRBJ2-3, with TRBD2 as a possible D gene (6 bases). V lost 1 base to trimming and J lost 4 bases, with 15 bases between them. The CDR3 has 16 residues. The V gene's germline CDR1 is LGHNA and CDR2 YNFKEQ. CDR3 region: CASSQVVAANSDTQYF. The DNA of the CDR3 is TGTGCCAGCAGCCAAGTGGTAGCGGCTAACTCAGATACGCAGTATTTT.